This T cell receptor (beta chain) was identified during a study of T cell responses to AZD1222 COVID-19 vaccine. Study results and caveats: Donors were mostly white British, more females; clonal diversity possibly underestimated. Repertoire samples came only from after the peak T cell response. Targeting of unmutated variant regions was reportedly seen in nearly half of spike-specific TCRs. Seropositivity was recorded at baseline in only 6 or 7 AZD1222 recipients.

In the case of this clone: Its target is not known.

The method was immunoSEQ multiplex PCR; TCRdb's version includes in-frame clones alone and lacks a portion of them. This sample has roughly 200,000 clones; roughly 91% occur once, and the top ten carry approximately 0.98%. The sequence derives from an adult who received the MenACWY meningococcal vaccine as a control. The specimen comprised peripheral blood, sampled 28 days after the second dose of the MenACWY control vaccine.

The DNA of the CDR3 is TGTGCCAGTAGTATAGACCCCCGGGGATATAGCAATCAGCCCCAGCATTTT. As protein: CASSIDPRGYSNQPQHF. This chain uses TRBV19 with TRBJ1-5; unclear D gene. Germline lookup yields CDR1 LNHDA and CDR2 SQIVND (reference sequence). V was trimmed by 0 bases and J by 0 bases, leaving 12 bases between them. This CDR3 region has 17 residues.